This T cell receptor beta chain originates from a study of blood T cell repertoires in COVID-19. Looking at the study overall: Both acute and convalescent COVID-19 samples were obtained from the United States, Italy and Spain. PBMCs, B-cell-depleted T cells, or T cells were the source of the cDNA or gDNA that made up the material.

The V end lost 5 bases, the J end lost 0 bases, and 17 bases lay between the germline ends. This CDR3 is built from 17 residues. Germline-derived CDR1 and CDR2 are SGHTA and FQGNSA. In the original processing: Reference gene primer amplification in the assay estimated nucleated cell counts. The table came from immunoSEQ multiplex PCR; TCRdb's copy has only in-frame clones and leaves some out. D and trimming come from the DNA, and the V and J calls and clone size come from that table. The data show approximately 110,000 clones, around 74% seen once. Those enrolled in Seattle joined during active infection and were followed longitudinally afterward.

Sequenced: peripheral blood. This chain uses TRBV7-2 with TRBJ2-1; D may be TRBD2 (5 bases). The receptor comes from a man at least 80 years old with COVID-19, enrolled during active disease. The CDR3 is CASSSRTPRDSYNEQFF. The CDR3 nucleotides read TGTGCCAGCAGCAGTAGGACTCCCCGAGACTCCTACAATGAGCAGTTCTTC.